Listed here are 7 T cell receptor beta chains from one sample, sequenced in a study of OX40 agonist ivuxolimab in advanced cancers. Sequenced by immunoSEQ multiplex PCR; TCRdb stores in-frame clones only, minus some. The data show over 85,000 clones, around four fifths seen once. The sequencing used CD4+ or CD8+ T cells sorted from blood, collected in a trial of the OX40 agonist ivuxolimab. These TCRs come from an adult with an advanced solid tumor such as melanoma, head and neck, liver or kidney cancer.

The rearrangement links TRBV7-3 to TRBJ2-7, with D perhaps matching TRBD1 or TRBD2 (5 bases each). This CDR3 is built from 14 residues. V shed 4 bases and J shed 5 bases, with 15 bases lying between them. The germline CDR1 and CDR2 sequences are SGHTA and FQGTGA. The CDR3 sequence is CASSSGRGAHEQYF. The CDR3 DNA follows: TGTGCCAGCAGCTCGGGACGGGGAGCCCACGAGCAGTACTTC. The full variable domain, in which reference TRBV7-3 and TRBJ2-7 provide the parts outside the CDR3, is GAGVSQTPSNKVTEKGKYVELRCDPISGHTALYWYRQSLGQGPEFLIYFQGTGAADDSGLPNDRFFAVRPEGSVSTLKIQRTERGDSAVYLCASSSGRGAHEQYFGPGTRLTVT.

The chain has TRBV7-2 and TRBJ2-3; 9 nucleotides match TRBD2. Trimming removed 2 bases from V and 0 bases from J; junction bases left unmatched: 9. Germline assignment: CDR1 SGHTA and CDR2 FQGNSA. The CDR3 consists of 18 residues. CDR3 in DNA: TGTGCCAGCAGCTTACTGAGTAGCGGGGGCCTTAGCACAGATACGCAGTATTTT. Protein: CASSLLSSGGLSTDTQYF.

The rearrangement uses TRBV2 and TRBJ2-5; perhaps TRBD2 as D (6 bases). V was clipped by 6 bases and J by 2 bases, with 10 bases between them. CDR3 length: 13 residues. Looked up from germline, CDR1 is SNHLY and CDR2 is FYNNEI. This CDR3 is CASSGGMQETQYF. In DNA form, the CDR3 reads TGTGCCAGCAGCGGAGGGATGCAAGAGACCCAGTACTTC.

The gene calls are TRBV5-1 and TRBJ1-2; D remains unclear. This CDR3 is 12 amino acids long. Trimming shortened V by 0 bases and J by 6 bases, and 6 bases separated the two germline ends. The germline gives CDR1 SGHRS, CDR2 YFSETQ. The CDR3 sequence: CASSLAEDGYTF. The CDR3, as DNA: TGCGCCAGCAGCTTGGCGGAGGATGGCTACACCTTC.

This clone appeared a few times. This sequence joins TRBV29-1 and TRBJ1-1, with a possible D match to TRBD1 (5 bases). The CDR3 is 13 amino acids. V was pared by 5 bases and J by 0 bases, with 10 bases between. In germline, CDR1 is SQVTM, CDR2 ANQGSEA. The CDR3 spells CSVRQLMNTEAFF. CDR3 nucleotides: TGCAGCGTTAGACAGTTGATGAACACTGAAGCTTTCTTT.

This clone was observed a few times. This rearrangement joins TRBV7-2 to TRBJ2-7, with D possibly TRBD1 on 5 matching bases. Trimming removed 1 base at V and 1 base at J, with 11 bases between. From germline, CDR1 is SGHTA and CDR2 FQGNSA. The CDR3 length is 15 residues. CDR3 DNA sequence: TGTGCCAGCAGCTTAGAGGGGCAGGGATCCTACGAGCAGTACTTC. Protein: CASSLEGQGSYEQYF.

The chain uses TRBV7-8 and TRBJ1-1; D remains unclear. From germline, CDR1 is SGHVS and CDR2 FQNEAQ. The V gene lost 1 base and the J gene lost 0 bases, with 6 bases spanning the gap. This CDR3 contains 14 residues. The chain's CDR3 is CASSLEHMNTEAFF. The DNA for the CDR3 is TGTGCCAGCAGCTTAGAACACATGAACACTGAAGCTTTCTTT.